This TCR beta chain was captured in a study of breast tumors, draining lymph nodes, adjacent tissues. TCRdb recomputed calls from the multiplex PCR reads with MiXCR, one row per CDR3 protein. Among a few hundred thousand distinct CDR3 sequences listed, roughly a third were seen once. CDR3 length equals 15 residues. The germline V gene encodes CDR1 KGHSH and CDR2 LQKENI. Trimming stripped 2 bases from V and 0 bases from J, with 9 bases between. Axillary draining lymph nodes of breast cancer patients supplied the node samples. The sequenced sample consisted of axillary lymph node tissue. The chain joins TRBV18 to TRBJ2-3, with no clear D. The TCR sequence derives from a female donor with breast cancer. Some clones in this sample may be carry-over from other donors' samples. Here the CDR3 DNA reads TGTGCCAGCTCACCAGGACCCCCTAGCACAGATACGCAGTATTTT. This sequence encodes CASSPGPPSTDTQYF.